The next 9 T cell receptor beta chains were all read from a single sample in a study of T cells after yellow fever vaccination. MiXCR was run by TCRdb on the 5' RACE reads, yielding one entry per CDR3 protein. The data hold 510,000 or so distinct CDR3 sequences, with less than 20% observed a single time. The specimen was PBMCs, collected 15 days after the yellow fever booster vaccination. Every receptor here comes from a man in his thirties or forties who received the YFV17D yellow fever vaccine.

The chain uses TRBV2 and TRBJ2-5, with D perhaps TRBD1 (6 bases). The CDR3 extends over 13 amino acids. The ends were cut back, 3 bases at V and 4 bases at J, with 9 bases in the middle. Germline V CDR1 and CDR2: SNHLY, FYNNEI. The CDR3 DNA reads as TGTGCCAGCAGTGATTGGGGGCGAGAGACCCAGTACTTC. Translation gives CASSDWGRETQYF.

This clonotype was observed a handful of times. This chain links TRBV7-8 with TRBJ1-2; perhaps TRBD1 as D (6 bases). Germline CDR1 SGHVS, CDR2 FQNEAQ. Trimming cost V 2 bases and J 0 bases, with 10 bases left between them. CDR3 length: 15 residues. Here the CDR3 reads CASSLTTGSNYGYTF. The CDR3 DNA follows: TGTGCCAGCAGCTTAACGACAGGCTCTAACTATGGCTACACCTTC. Variable domain in full (rest from reference TRBV7-8 and TRBJ1-2): GAGVSQSPRYKVAKRGQDVALRCDPISGHVSLFWYQQALGQGPEFLTYFQNEAQLDKSGLPSDRFFAERPEGSVSTLKIQRTQQEDSAVYLCASSLTTGSNYGYTFGSGTRLTVV.

The chain recombines TRBV7-9 with TRBJ2-3, with no clear D. CDR1 and CDR2 (germline): SEHNR, FQNEAQ (reference sequence). V dropped 0 bases and J dropped 5 bases, with 12 bases sitting between them. The CDR3 spans 15 residues. This CDR3 is CASSLAMDHKDTQYF. Written as DNA, the CDR3 is TGTGCCAGCAGCTTAGCAATGGACCACAAAGATACGCAGTATTTT.

There are a few counts of this clonotype. The chain uses TRBV18 and TRBJ1-1, with 8 bases that match TRBD1. Germline V gene lookup returns CDR1 KGHSH and CDR2 LQKENI. Unmatched junction bases numbered 14, after V lost 5 bases and J lost 6 bases. The CDR3 is 16 amino acids. The CDR3 DNA sequence: TGTGCCAGCTCAATTGACCGGGACAGGCGGGTCGCTGAAGCTTTCTTT. Translated, it gives CASSIDRDRRVAEAFF.

The chain combines TRBV9 with TRBJ1-4; 10 nucleotides match TRBD1. The CDR3 loop spans 15 amino acids. J gave up 6 bases and V 0 bases, and 2 bases lay outside the gene matches. Germline V lookup: CDR1 SGDLS, CDR2 YYNGEE. The CDR3 loop reads CASSVGTGGYEKLFF. The CDR3 DNA follows: TGTGCCAGCAGCGTAGGGACAGGGGGGTATGAAAAACTGTTTTTT.

V and J are TRBV11-1 and TRBJ2-6; 7 nucleotides align to TRBD2. The CDR3 is 18 residues long. In germline, CDR1 is SGHAT, CDR2 FQDESV (reference sequence). Trimming removed 8 bases from V and 0 bases from J; junction bases left unmatched: 13. The CDR3 loop is CASPRVSSGNSGANVLTF. CDR3 in DNA: TGTGCCAGCCCAAGGGTTTCTAGCGGTAACTCTGGGGCCAACGTCCTGACTTTC.

This clonotype was observed a handful of times. The chain couples TRBV29-1 to TRBJ2-1, with 13 bases aligning to TRBD2. There are 14 residues in the CDR3. Germline V gene lookup returns CDR1 SQVTM and CDR2 ANQGSEA. The ends lost 6 bases at V and 6 bases at J; junction bases unmatched: 5. CDR3 nucleotides: TGCAGCGTCACCACTAGCGGGAGGGCCAATGAGCAGTTCTTC. This codes for CSVTTSGRANEQFF.

The sample holds a few counts of this clonotype. The CDR3, as DNA: TGCGCCAGCAGGTATCTGCGGGAGGACTCCTACGAGCAGTACTTC. It is translated as CASRYLREDSYEQYF. V gene TRBV5-1 combines with J gene TRBJ2-7; the match to TRBD2 covers 8 bases. The CDR3 has 15 amino acids. V gave up 5 bases and J gave up 0 bases; unmatched junction bases: 7. CDR1 is SGHRS and CDR2 is YFSETQ in the germline V gene. Variable domain in full (rest from reference TRBV5-1 and TRBJ2-7): KAGVTQTPRYLIKTRGQQVTLSCSPISGHRSVSWYQQTPGQGLQFLFEYFSETQRNKGNFPGRFSGRQFSNSRSEMNVSTLELGDSALYLCASRYLREDSYEQYFGPGTRLTVT.

The J gene is TRBJ1-2, the V gene TRBV12-3 or TRBV12-4; D unclear. V was trimmed by 3 bases and J by 4 bases, leaving 6 bases between them. This CDR3 is 12 amino acids long. CDR3 in DNA: TGTGCCAGCAGTTTGCTGGTCTATGGCTACACCTTC. This translates into CASSLLVYGYTF.